These 32 T cell receptor beta chains were sequenced from one sample in a study of Graves' ophthalmopathy and Graves' hyperthyroidism. For repertoire sequencing, the TCR beta CDR3 regions were amplified from RNA transcripts. An opening RT-PCR round employed HTBI primers and preceded a second-round multiplex PCR. TCRdb independently ran MiXCR on the multiplex PCR reads; one entry per CDR3 protein. The sample shows 300,000 to 400,000 distinct CDR3 sequences, approximately 17% of them seen only once. The sequenced sample consisted of peripheral blood. Receptor source: an adult woman with stable Graves' hyperthyroidism.

Many counts were recorded for this clonotype. The V call is TRBV6-2 or TRBV6-3, the J call TRBJ2-4; tentatively, D is TRBD2 (6 bases). The germline gives CDR1 MNHEY, CDR2 SVGEGT. V shed 5 bases and J shed 0 bases, with 14 bases lying between them. The CDR3 is made up of 16 amino acids. Here the CDR3 reads CASSRGLFLAKNIQYF. CDR3 in DNA: TGTGCCAGCAGTCGCGGACTATTTCTAGCCAAAAACATTCAGTACTTC.

Ten or more counts support this clonotype. The chain carries TRBV7-2 and TRBJ2-7, with 12 nucleotides matching TRBD2. Per germline, CDR1 SGHTA and CDR2 FQGNSA. With 2 bases clipped from V and 5 bases from J, the junction kept 4 bases outside the gene matches. This CDR3 is built from 15 residues. The CDR3 DNA follows: TGTGCCAGCAGCTTAAGGACTAGCGGGATACACGAGCAGTACTTC. This encodes CASSLRTSGIHEQYF.

This clonotype was counted many times. The chain carries TRBV6-1 and TRBJ2-5; no clear D. This CDR3 has 15 amino acids. V lost 0 bases and J 2 bases, leaving 10 bases between the germline ends. The germline V gene encodes CDR1 MNHNS and CDR2 SASEGT. Here the CDR3 DNA reads TGTGCCAGCAGTGAAGCGCCCCGGAATCAAGAGACCCAGTACTTC. It codes for CASSEAPRNQETQYF.

This clonotype came up many times. The gene calls are TRBV12-3 or TRBV12-4 and TRBJ2-1, with unresolved D. Trimming left V 6 bases short and J 3 bases short, with 21 bases between. The CDR3 is made up of 17 amino acids. The CDR3 is CASSPRPRAGYYNEQFF. The CDR3, as DNA: TGTGCCAGCAGCCCCCGACCCCGGGCAGGTTACTACAATGAGCAGTTCTTC.

This clonotype was counted ten times or more. J is TRBJ2-2 and V is TRBV28, with D possibly being TRBD2 (5 bases). Looked up from germline, CDR1 is MDHEN and CDR2 is SYDVKM. Trimming took 7 bases from V and 7 from J, leaving 10 bases between them. This CDR3 is 12 amino acids long. For the CDR3, the DNA is TGTGCCAGCATTAGGAGCGGCGGGGAGCTGTTTTTT. Translation: CASIRSGGELFF.

This clonotype was seen only a few times. Mismatch with germline at one junction end may stem from a read error. The V and J genes are TRBV5-1 and TRBJ2-2, with D tentatively TRBD1 (6 bases). The germline CDR1 and CDR2 sequences are SGHRS and YFSETQ. There are 15 residues in the CDR3. For the CDR3, the DNA is TGCGCCAGCACCCCTACAGGGCAAGACACCAGGGAGCTGTTTTTT. It yields the protein CASTPTGQDTRELFF.

This clonotype was seen many times. This chain connects TRBV5-1 to TRBJ1-1, with 8 bases aligning to TRBD1. The CDR3 is 16 residues long. The germline gives CDR1 SGHRS, CDR2 YFSETQ. V shed 4 bases, J shed 1 base, and the junction held 9 bases outside the gene matches. CDR3 residues: CASSRFPTGENTEAFF. For the CDR3, the DNA is TGCGCCAGCAGCCGATTCCCGACAGGGGAGAACACTGAAGCTTTCTTT.

The V and J genes are TRBV18 and TRBJ2-7; a possible D gene is TRBD1 (5 bases). Per the germline V gene, CDR1 is KGHSH and CDR2 is LQKENI. Trimming took off 5 bases at V and 2 bases at J, with 16 bases between the two ends. There are 15 residues in the CDR3. CDR3 DNA: TGTGCCAGCTCATTATCAGGGTCCCCTCCCTACGAGCAGTACTTC. It specifies CASSLSGSPPYEQYF.

The table lists this clonotype with many counts. The genes are TRBV6-5 and TRBJ2-7; D may correspond to TRBD1 or TRBD2 (5 bases each). The V gene lost 7 bases and the J gene lost 5 bases, with 15 bases spanning the gap. The CDR3 runs 13 residues. Germline V lookup: CDR1 MNHEY, CDR2 SVGAGI. The DNA for the CDR3 is TGTGCCAGCAAGTTTGGGGGTCCCCACGAGCAGTACTTC. Residues: CASKFGGPHEQYF.

This clonotype was seen many times. The chain recombines TRBV7-3 with TRBJ2-2, with D tentatively TRBD2 (5 bases). CDR1 is SGHTA and CDR2 is FQGTGA in the germline V gene. V lost 3 bases and J 5 bases, leaving 10 bases between the germline ends. CDR3 length: 14 amino acids. CDR3 in DNA: TGTGCCAGCAGCTTCGGGGTTGGTACCGGGGAGCTGTTTTTT. Residues: CASSFGVGTGELFF.

This clonotype occurred many times. The J gene is TRBJ1-2, the V gene TRBV7-9; D gene uncertain. V was clipped by 5 bases and J by 0 bases, with 10 bases between them. This CDR3 is built from 14 residues. Germline values: CDR1 SEHNR, CDR2 FQNEAQ (reference sequence). CDR3 sequence reads: CASSPRNTNYGYTF. CDR3 DNA: TGTGCCAGCAGCCCTCGGAACACTAACTATGGCTACACCTTC. Full variable domain (outside the CDR3, taken from reference TRBV7-9 and TRBJ1-2): DTGVSQNPRHKITKRGQNVTFRCDPISEHNRLYWYRQTLGQGPEFLTYFQNEAQLEKSRLLSDRFSAERPKGSFSTLEIQRTEQGDSAMYLCASSPRNTNYGYTFGSGTRLTVV.

Turning to this clonotype: This could be a read error, since a much larger clone is one nucleotide away. This rearrangement joins TRBV7-2 to TRBJ2-7; D remains unclear. This CDR3 has 14 amino acids. Germline V gene sequence: CDR1 SGHTA, CDR2 FQGNSA. Here the CDR3 reads CASSLGATPREQDF. CDR3 DNA sequence: TGTGCCAGCAGCTTAGGGGCGACCCCACGCGAGCAGGACTTC.

This clonotype was counted ten times or more. The chain recombines TRBV2 with TRBJ2-4; TRBD1 agrees at 7 bases. Germline assignment: CDR1 SNHLY and CDR2 FYNNEI. The CDR3 is 14 amino acids. V was clipped by 1 base and J by 14 bases; unmatched bases: 11. This CDR3 reads CASSEGQGVIVKYF. CDR3 sequence (DNA): TGTGCCAGCAGTGAAGGGCAGGGGGTTATCGTTAAGTACTTC.

This clonotype has at least ten counts. The chain recombines TRBV6-2 or TRBV6-3 with TRBJ1-1, with D maybe TRBD1 (5 bases). Trimming stripped 4 bases from V and 7 bases from J, with 13 bases between. Germline CDR1 is MNHEY and CDR2 is SVGEGT. The CDR3 loop spans 13 amino acids. CDR3 bases: TGTGCCAGCAGTTGGGACCCGACAGTTGAAGCTTTCTTT. Its protein is CASSWDPTVEAFF.

This clonotype was recorded at least ten times. This chain joins TRBV19 and TRBJ1-1; no clear D gene. The CDR3 consists of 12 residues. V lost 4 bases and J lost 5, with 8 bases in between. The germline V gene encodes CDR1 LNHDA and CDR2 SQIVND (reference sequence). The DNA for the CDR3 is TGTGCCAGTAGTACGGTAGGTACTGAAGCTTTCTTT. Translation: CASSTVGTEAFF.

This chain uses TRBV24-1 with TRBJ1-2; tentatively, D is TRBD1 (5 bases). V lost 5 bases to trimming and J lost 3 bases, with 9 bases between them. Germline lookup yields CDR1 KGHDR and CDR2 SFDVKD. The CDR3 contains 13 residues. CDR3 sequence reads: CATSVGQDYGYTF. For the CDR3, the DNA is TGTGCCACCAGTGTAGGACAAGACTATGGCTACACCTTC.

This clonotype was observed many times. The rearrangement uses TRBV6-1 and TRBJ1-1; D perhaps matches TRBD1 (6 bases). The CDR3 is 16 residues long. Germline values: CDR1 MNHNS, CDR2 SASEGT. V was pared by 6 bases and J by 0 bases, with 17 bases between. CDR3 sequence (DNA): TGTGCCAGCAGCCGGCGAGCGGACAGCCTGAACACTGAAGCTTTCTTT. This translates into CASSRRADSLNTEAFF.

In its sample, this clonotype was seen a few times. Since a much larger clone is just one base distant, this may be a read error. The J gene is TRBJ1-1, the V gene TRBV12-3 or TRBV12-4, with TRBD1 identical over 7 bases. This CDR3 contains 17 residues. CDR3 DNA: TGTGCCAGCAGTCCCGCCGGGACAGTACTGATGAACACTGAAGCTTGCTTT. Amino acids: CASSPAGTVLMNTEACF.

In regard to this clonotype: Possible read error: a much larger clone is one base away. This sequence joins TRBV7-8 and TRBJ2-7, with D perhaps given as TRBD1 or TRBD2 (6 bases each). Germline CDR1 is SGHVS and CDR2 is FQNEAQ. The CDR3 loop spans 15 amino acids. The CDR3 loop is CASSLMGGKLGELYF. CDR3 sequence (DNA): TGTGCCAGCAGCTTGATGGGGGGCAAACTGGGAGAGCTGTACTTC.

This clonotype was seen repeatedly, ten times or more. The rearrangement links TRBV19 to TRBJ1-2; 7 bases map to TRBD1. This CDR3 comprises 11 residues. CDR1 LNHDA and CDR2 SQIVND come from the germline V gene (reference sequence). The V segment lost 9 bases and the J segment 7 bases; nucleotides outside the gene matches: 5. The CDR3 DNA is TGTGCCAGCCGAGACAGGGTTGGCTACACCTTC. This codes for CASRDRVGYTF.

The table lists this clonotype with many counts. The CDR3 sequence is CASRTPFGYTF. CDR3 DNA sequence: TGTGCCAGCAGAACCCCCTTCGGCTACACCTTC. The J gene is TRBJ1-2, the V gene TRBV6-1; D gene unclear. CDR1 is MNHNS and CDR2 is SASEGT in the germline V gene. The CDR3 extends over 11 amino acids. V shed 6 bases and J shed 8 bases, with 10 bases lying between them.

The chain uses TRBV7-9 and TRBJ1-1, with D hard to call. The V and J ends lost 10 bases and 6 bases respectively, with 9 bases between them. The CDR3 has 10 residues. Per germline, CDR1 SEHNR and CDR2 FQNEAQ (reference sequence). The DNA of the CDR3 is TGTGCCAACAAAGACCCTGAAGCTTTCTTT. Protein: CANKDPEAFF.

There are many counts of this clonotype. Here the CDR3 omits its conserved ending phenylalanine or tryptophan, so a read error is the likely source. V and J are TRBV12-3 or TRBV12-4 and TRBJ2-5; D is unclear. Trimming took off 6 bases at V and 5 bases at J, with 13 bases between the two ends. This CDR3 has 13 residues. In nucleotides, the CDR3 is TGTGCCAGCAGCCCTGGGCCCTGGGAGACCCAGTACCTC. The encoded protein is CASSPGPWETQYL.

This clonotype was detected many times. This sequence joins TRBV7-2 and TRBJ2-4, with no clear D. In germline, CDR1 is SGHTA, CDR2 FQGNSA. Trimming pared 5 bases from V and 0 bases from J, leaving 8 bases between. The CDR3 contains 14 residues. The CDR3 nucleotides are TGTGCCAGCAGCCTTACCACAGCCAAAAACATTCAGTACTTC. This sequence encodes CASSLTTAKNIQYF.

This clonotype was seen at least ten times. V usage is TRBV5-1 and J usage is TRBJ2-2; TRBD2 is a possible D gene (6 bases). The germline V gene has CDR1 SGHRS and CDR2 YFSETQ. V lost 0 bases and J lost 3, with 9 bases in between. This CDR3 region has 15 residues. The CDR3 spells CASSLVLADTGELFF. Written as DNA, the CDR3 is TGCGCCAGCAGCTTGGTGTTAGCGGACACCGGGGAGCTGTTTTTT.

The CDR3 DNA reads TGTGCCAGCAGTTACTCGGGCATCGCCTACGAGCAGTACTTC. Its protein product is CASSYSGIAYEQYF. The rearrangement joins TRBV6-5 to TRBJ2-7; D remains unclear. Germline CDR1 reads MNHEY; CDR2 reads SVGAGI. CDR3 length: 14 residues. Trimming took off 0 bases at V and 2 bases at J, with 8 bases between the two ends.

Ten or more counts support this clonotype. The rearrangement uses TRBV29-1 and TRBJ1-2, with D maybe TRBD1 (5 bases). Germline values: CDR1 SQVTM, CDR2 ANQGSEA. The CDR3 is made up of 13 amino acids. V was trimmed by 5 bases and J by 3 bases, leaving 13 bases between them. The CDR3 DNA follows: TGCAGCGTTATTGTGGGGGAGGACTATGGCTACACCTTC. Protein product: CSVIVGEDYGYTF.

This clonotype occurred many times. The chain carries TRBV5-1 and TRBJ1-3; 7 bases fit TRBD1. Trimming took 4 bases from V and 4 from J; bases not matched to a gene: 11. Per germline, CDR1 SGHRS and CDR2 YFSETQ. The CDR3 is 16 amino acids. CDR3 residues: CASSDYRGVSGNTIYF. The CDR3 nucleotides are TGCGCCAGCAGCGATTACAGGGGAGTCTCCGGAAACACCATATATTTT. Full variable domain (rest looked up from reference TRBV5-1 and TRBJ1-3): KAGVTQTPRYLIKTRGQQVTLSCSPISGHRSVSWYQQTPGQGLQFLFEYFSETQRNKGNFPGRFSGRQFSNSRSEMNVSTLELGDSALYLCASSDYRGVSGNTIYFGEGSWLTVV.

This clonotype was observed many times. V and J are TRBV6-1 and TRBJ2-5, with a possible D match to TRBD1 (6 bases). The CDR3 is made up of 14 amino acids. V lost 6 bases, J lost 5 bases, and 16 bases lay in between. The germline gives CDR1 MNHNS, CDR2 SASEGT. CDR3 DNA: TGTGCCAGCAGACCTAGACAGGCCCGGGAGACCCAGTACTTC. Translation gives CASRPRQARETQYF.

This clonotype was seen at least ten times. The gene calls are TRBV28 and TRBJ2-5, with D hard to call. CDR1 MDHEN and CDR2 SYDVKM come from the germline V gene. There are 13 residues in the CDR3. V was trimmed by 5 bases and J by 4 bases, leaving 11 bases between them. The CDR3 is CASSRVNAETQYF. The CDR3 nucleotides read TGTGCCAGCAGTCGGGTAAACGCAGAGACCCAGTACTTC. Together with reference TRBV28 and TRBJ2-5, the CDR3 gives the full variable domain: DVKVTQSSRYLVKRTGEKVFLECVQDMDHENMFWYRQDPGLGLRLIYFSYDVKMKEKGDIPEGYSVSREKKERFSLILESASTNQTSMYLCASSRVNAETQYFGPGTRLLVL.

This clonotype was detected a few times. The chain carries TRBV4-3 and TRBJ2-4, with D possibly matching TRBD2 (5 bases). There are 14 residues in the CDR3. V lost 0 bases, J lost 8 bases, and 11 bases lay in between. Germline CDR1 is LGHNA and CDR2 is YSLEER. This CDR3 is CASSQDIGVYIQYF. The CDR3 nucleotides read TGCGCCAGCAGCCAAGATATCGGGGTGTACATTCAGTACTTC.

In this sample, this clonotype turned up many times. The chain recombines TRBV28 with TRBJ2-7, with a tentative D call TRBD1 (6 bases). The germline gives CDR1 MDHEN, CDR2 SYDVKM. V was pared by 3 bases and J by 3 bases, with 12 bases between. The CDR3 is 14 residues long. The CDR3 loop is CASSFPGGFYEQYF. For the CDR3, the DNA is TGTGCCAGCAGTTTCCCTGGGGGCTTCTACGAGCAGTACTTC.